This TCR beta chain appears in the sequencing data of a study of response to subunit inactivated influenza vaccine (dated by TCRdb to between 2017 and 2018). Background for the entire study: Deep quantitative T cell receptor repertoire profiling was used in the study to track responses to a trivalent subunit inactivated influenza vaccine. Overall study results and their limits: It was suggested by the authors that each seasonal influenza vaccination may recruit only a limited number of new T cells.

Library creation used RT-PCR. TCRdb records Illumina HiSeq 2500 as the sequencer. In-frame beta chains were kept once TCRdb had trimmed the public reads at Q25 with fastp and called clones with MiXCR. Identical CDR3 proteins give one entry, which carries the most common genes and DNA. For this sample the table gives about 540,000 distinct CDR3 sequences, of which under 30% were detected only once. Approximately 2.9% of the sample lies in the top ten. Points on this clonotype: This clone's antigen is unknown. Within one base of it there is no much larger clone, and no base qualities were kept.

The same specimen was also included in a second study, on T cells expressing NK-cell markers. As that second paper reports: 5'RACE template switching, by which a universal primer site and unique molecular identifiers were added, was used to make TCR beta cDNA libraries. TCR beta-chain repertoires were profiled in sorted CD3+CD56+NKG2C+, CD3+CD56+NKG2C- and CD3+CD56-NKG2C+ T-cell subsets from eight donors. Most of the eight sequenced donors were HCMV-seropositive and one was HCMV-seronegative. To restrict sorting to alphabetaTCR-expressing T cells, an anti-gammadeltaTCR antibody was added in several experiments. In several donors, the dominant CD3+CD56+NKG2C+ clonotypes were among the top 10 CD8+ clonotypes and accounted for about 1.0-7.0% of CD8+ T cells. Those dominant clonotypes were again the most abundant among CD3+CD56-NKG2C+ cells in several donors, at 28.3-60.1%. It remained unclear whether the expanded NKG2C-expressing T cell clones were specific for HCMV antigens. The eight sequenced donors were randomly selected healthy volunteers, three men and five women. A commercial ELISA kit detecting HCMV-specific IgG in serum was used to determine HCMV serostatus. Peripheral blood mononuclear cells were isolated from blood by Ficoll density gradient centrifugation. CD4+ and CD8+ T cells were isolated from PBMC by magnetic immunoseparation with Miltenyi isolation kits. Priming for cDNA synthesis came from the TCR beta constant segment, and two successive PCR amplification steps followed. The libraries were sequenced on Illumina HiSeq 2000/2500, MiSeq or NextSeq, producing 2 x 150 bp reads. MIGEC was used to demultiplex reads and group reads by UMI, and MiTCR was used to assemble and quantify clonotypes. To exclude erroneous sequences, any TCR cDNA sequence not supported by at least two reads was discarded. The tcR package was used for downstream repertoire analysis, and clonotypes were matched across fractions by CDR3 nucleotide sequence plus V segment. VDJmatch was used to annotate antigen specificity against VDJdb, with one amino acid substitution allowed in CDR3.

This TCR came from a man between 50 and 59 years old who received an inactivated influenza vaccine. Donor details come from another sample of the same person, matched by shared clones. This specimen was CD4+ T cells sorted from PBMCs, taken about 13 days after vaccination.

The bases are TGTGCCAGCAGCTTAGAACCCAAAGAGACCCAGTACTTC. The resulting protein is CASSLEPKETQYF. Recombination joined TRBV11-2 with TRBJ2-5, with no confident D gene call. The V and J ends are trimmed by 0 bases and 3 bases, leaving 5 bases between them. As encoded in the germline V gene, CDR1 is SGHAT while CDR2 is FQNNGV. Its CDR3 holds 13 amino acids, cysteine through phenylalanine. Only CDR3 DNA is held: 39 bases, read in frame from base 1.